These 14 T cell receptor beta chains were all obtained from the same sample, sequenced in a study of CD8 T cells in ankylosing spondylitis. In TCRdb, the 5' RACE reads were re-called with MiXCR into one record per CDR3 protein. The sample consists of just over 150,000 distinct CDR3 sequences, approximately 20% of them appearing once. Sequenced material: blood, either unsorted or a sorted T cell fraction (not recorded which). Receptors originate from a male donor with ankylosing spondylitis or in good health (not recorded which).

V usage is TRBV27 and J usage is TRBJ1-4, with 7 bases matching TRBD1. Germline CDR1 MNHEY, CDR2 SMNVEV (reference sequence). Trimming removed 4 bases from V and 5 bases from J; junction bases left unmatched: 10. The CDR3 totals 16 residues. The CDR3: CASSSQPGQSNEKLFF. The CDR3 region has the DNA TGTGCCAGCAGTTCTCAACCGGGACAGAGCAATGAAAAACTGTTTTTT.

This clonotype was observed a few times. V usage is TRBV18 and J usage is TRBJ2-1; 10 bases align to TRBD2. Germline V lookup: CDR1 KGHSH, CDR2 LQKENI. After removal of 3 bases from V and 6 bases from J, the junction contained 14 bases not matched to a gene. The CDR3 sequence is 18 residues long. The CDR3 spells CASSPRIQASGSVNEQFF. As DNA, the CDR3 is TGTGCCAGCTCACCGCGCATACAGGCTAGCGGGAGTGTCAATGAGCAGTTCTTC.

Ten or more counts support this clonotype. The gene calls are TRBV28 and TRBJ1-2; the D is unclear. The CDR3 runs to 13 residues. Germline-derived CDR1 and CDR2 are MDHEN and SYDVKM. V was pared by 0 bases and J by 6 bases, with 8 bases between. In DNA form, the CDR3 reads TGTGCCAGCAGTTTATGGGCGAGGGATGGCTACACCTTC. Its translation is CASSLWARDGYTF.

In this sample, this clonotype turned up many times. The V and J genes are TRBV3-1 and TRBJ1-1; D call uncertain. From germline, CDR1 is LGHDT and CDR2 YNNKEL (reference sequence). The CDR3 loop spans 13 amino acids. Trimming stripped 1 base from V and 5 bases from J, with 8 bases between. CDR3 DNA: TGTGCCAGCAGCCAAGTGGTTAATACTGAAGCTTTCTTT. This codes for CASSQVVNTEAFF. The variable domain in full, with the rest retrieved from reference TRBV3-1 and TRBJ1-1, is DTAVSQTPKYLVTQMGNDKSIKCEQNLGHDTMYWYKQDSKKFLKIMFSYNNKELIINETVPNRFSPKSPDKAHLNLHINSLELGDSAVYFCASSQVVNTEAFFGQGTRLTVV.

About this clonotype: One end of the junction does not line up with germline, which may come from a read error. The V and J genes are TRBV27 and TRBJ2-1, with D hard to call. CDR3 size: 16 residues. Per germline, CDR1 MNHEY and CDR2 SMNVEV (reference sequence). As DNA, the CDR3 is TGCACCAGCAGTTTATCGCTCTACCCCCACTACAATGAGCAGTTCTTC. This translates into CTSSLSLYPHYNEQFF.

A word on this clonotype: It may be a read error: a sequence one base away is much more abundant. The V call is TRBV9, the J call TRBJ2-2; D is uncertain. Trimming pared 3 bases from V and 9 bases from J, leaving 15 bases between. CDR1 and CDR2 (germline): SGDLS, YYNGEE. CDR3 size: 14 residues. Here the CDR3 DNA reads TGTGCCAGCAGCGCCCCCTCTTTTGGGTGGGAGCTGTTTTTT. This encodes CASSAPSFGWELFF.

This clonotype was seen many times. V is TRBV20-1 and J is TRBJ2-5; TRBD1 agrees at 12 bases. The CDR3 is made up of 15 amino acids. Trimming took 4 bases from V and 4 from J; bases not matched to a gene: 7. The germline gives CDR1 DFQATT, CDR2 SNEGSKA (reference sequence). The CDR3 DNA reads TGCAGTGCTATTCCTCCGGGACAGGGGGCAGAGACCCAGTACTTC. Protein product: CSAIPPGQGAETQYF.

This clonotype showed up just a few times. Here the CDR3 reads CASSLAGQGAYEQYF. CDR3 coding DNA: TGTGCCAGCAGCTTAGCGGGACAGGGGGCTTACGAGCAGTACTTC. The V and J genes are TRBV7-6 and TRBJ2-7, with TRBD1 matching over 12 bases. The CDR3 has 15 residues. V shed 0 bases, J shed 4 bases, and the junction held 1 base outside the gene matches. Looked up from germline, CDR1 is SGHVS and CDR2 is FNYEAQ.

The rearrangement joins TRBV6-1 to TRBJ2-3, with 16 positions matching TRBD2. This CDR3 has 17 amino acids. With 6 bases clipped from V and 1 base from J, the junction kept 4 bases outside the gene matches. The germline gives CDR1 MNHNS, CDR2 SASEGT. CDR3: CASSPGLAGGGTDTQYF. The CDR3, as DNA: TGTGCCAGCAGCCCGGGACTAGCGGGAGGGGGCACAGATACGCAGTATTTT.

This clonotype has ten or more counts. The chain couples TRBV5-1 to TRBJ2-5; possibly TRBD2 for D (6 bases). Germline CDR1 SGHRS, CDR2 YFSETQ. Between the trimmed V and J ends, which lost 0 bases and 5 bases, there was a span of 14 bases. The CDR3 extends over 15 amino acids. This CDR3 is CASSLGKAGGETQYF. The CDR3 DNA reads TGCGCCAGCAGCTTGGGGAAAGCGGGCGGTGAGACCCAGTACTTC.

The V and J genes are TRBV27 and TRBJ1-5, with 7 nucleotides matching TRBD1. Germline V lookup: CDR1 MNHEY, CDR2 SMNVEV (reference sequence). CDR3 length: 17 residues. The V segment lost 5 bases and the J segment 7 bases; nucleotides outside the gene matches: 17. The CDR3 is CASSADRVPTGSQPQHF. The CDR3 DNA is TGTGCCAGCAGTGCCGACAGGGTGCCCACAGGTAGCCAGCCCCAGCATTTT.

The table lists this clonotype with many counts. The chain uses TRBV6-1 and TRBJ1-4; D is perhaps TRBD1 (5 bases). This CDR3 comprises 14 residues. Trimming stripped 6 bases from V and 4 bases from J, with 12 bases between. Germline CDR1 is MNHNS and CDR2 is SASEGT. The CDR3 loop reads CASSPTGRNEKLFF. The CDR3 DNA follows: TGTGCCAGCAGCCCTACAGGTCGTAATGAAAAACTGTTTTTT.

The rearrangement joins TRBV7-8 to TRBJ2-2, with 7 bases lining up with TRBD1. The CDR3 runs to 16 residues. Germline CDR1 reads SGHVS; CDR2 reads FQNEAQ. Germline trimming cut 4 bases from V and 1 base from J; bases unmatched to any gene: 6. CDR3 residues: CASSSSGTVNTGELFF. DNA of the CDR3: TGTGCCAGCAGCTCGTCCGGGACAGTGAACACCGGGGAGCTGTTTTTT.

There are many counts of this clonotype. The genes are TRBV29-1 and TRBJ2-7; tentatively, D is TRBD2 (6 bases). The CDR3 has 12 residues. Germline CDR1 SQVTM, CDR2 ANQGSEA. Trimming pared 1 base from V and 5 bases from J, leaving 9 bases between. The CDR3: CSVEGGAHEQYF. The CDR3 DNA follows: TGCAGCGTTGAAGGCGGGGCCCACGAGCAGTACTTC.